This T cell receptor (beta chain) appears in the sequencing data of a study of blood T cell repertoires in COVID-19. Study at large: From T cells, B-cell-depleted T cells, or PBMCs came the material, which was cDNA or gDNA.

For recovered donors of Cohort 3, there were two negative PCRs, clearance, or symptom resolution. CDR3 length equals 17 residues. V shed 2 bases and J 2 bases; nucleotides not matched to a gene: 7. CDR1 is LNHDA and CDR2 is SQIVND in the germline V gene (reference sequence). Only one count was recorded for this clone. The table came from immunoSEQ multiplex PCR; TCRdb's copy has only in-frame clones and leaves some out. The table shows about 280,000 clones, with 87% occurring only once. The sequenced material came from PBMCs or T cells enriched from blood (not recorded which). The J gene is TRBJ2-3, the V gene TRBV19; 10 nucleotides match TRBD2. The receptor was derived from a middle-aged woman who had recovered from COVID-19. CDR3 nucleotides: TGTGCCAGTAGTATATGGACTAGCGGAGGGGACACAGATACGCAGTATTTT. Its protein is CASSIWTSGGDTDTQYF.